The 13 T cell receptor beta chains reported below all come from one sample, sequenced in a study of spatial heterogeneity in lung cancer. Time point: sample taken at primary tumor resection. General study findings and limits: Tracking of tumor mutation counts was seen in expanded intratumoral alpha and beta TCR counts.

TCRdb analysed the 5' RACE reads with MiXCR anew, one entry per CDR3 protein. This sample has some 6,900 distinct CDR3 sequences, with 12% found just once. These receptors have no identified antigens. Material: lung tumor tissue, obtained at surgery. Source of these receptors: a male donor with early-stage non-small cell lung cancer.

This clonotype was picked up many times. The CDR3 loop is CSVRTSGTDTQYF. CDR3 sequence (DNA): TGCAGCGTGCGGACTAGCGGCACAGATACGCAGTATTTT. This chain links TRBV29-1 with TRBJ2-3; 9 bases align to TRBD2. This CDR3 is 13 amino acids long. The trim removed 6 bases at V and 1 base at J, leaving 2 bases unmatched. Per germline, CDR1 SQVTM and CDR2 ANQGSEA.

This clonotype came up many times. The J gene is TRBJ2-2, the V gene TRBV6-1; TRBD1 aligns across 7 bases. CDR1 MNHNS and CDR2 SASEGT come from the germline V gene. The V gene end was trimmed by 7 bases and the J gene end by 0 bases; junction bases not matched to a gene: 5. This CDR3 has 15 residues. The DNA for the CDR3 is TGTGCCAGCAATGCCGGGACAGCGAACACCGGGGAGCTGTTTTTT. It encodes CASNAGTANTGELFF.

This clonotype was detected ten times or more. This chain connects TRBV7-8 to TRBJ2-7, with TRBD1 identical over 9 bases. V lost 5 bases to trimming and J lost 2 bases; unmatched junction nucleotides: 7. Looked up from germline, CDR1 is SGHVS and CDR2 is FQNEAQ. The CDR3 is 15 amino acids. In DNA form, the CDR3 reads TGTGCCAGCAGCCCGAGACAGGGGGATCCCTACGAGCAGTACTTC. This gives the protein CASSPRQGDPYEQYF.

This clonotype was counted at least ten times. The chain couples TRBV20-1 to TRBJ1-2; D is uncertain. Looked up from germline, CDR1 is DFQATT and CDR2 is SNEGSKA (reference sequence). The V gene lost 3 bases and the J gene lost 3 bases, with 11 bases spanning the gap. The CDR3 length is 13 residues. The chain's CDR3 is CSARPDGYYGYTF. CDR3 in DNA: TGCAGTGCTAGGCCCGACGGCTACTATGGCTACACCTTC.

By share, this clonotype ranks as medium-sized. This chain connects TRBV7-6 to TRBJ2-3; 11 bases line up with TRBD2. V lost 5 bases to trimming and J lost 3 bases; unmatched junction nucleotides: 4. Germline V gene lookup returns CDR1 SGHVS and CDR2 FNYEAQ. The CDR3 consists of 15 residues. The CDR3 sequence is CASSARTSGTDTQYF. The DNA of the CDR3 is TGTGCCAGCAGCGCCCGGACTAGCGGGACAGATACGCAGTATTTT.

In its sample, this clonotype is medium-sized. The chain recombines TRBV6-6 with TRBJ1-5; D is possibly TRBD1 (5 bases). The CDR3 loop spans 16 amino acids. V gave up 6 bases and J gave up 0 bases, with 15 bases separating them. CDR1 and CDR2 from the germline V gene are MNHNY and SVGAGI (reference sequence). The DNA of the CDR3 is TGTGCCAGCAGAACCGGGACGGACCATAGCAATCAGCCCCAGCATTTT. It codes for CASRTGTDHSNQPQHF.

This clonotype was seen many times. This chain joins TRBV29-1 and TRBJ2-5, with 9 bases matching TRBD1. Germline CDR1 and CDR2: SQVTM and ANQGSEA. This CDR3 region has 12 residues. V was clipped by 7 bases and J by 3 bases; unmatched bases: 3. The CDR3 DNA reads TGCAGCGGGCGGACAGGGGAAGAGACCCAGTACTTC. Protein: CSGRTGEETQYF.

The V and J genes are TRBV6-5 and TRBJ2-3, with 11 positions matching TRBD2. The V gene end was trimmed by 4 bases and the J gene end by 3 bases; junction bases not matched to a gene: 0. This CDR3 region has 14 residues. CDR1 and CDR2 from the germline V gene are MNHEY and SVGAGI. The CDR3 here is CASSWTSGTDTQYF. CDR3 bases: TGTGCCAGCAGTTGGACTAGCGGGACAGATACGCAGTATTTT.

The DNA for the CDR3 is TGCGCCAGCAGAACCGGACTAGCGGGAGGGCCCCATACGCAGTATTTT. It is translated as CASRTGLAGGPHTQYF. This rearrangement joins TRBV23-1 to TRBJ2-3; 15 nucleotides align to TRBD2. TRBV23-1 is labeled an ORF, and its function is uncertain. Unmatched junction bases numbered 8, after V lost 6 bases and J lost 7 bases. The CDR3 is made up of 16 amino acids.

This clonotype was counted ten times or more. This rearrangement joins TRBV28 to TRBJ1-2; a possible D gene is TRBD1 (5 bases). V lost 5 bases and J lost 2, with 15 bases in between. Germline CDR1 and CDR2: MDHEN and SYDVKM. The CDR3 runs 15 residues. CDR3 sequence reads: CASSPPGTGNYGYTF. CDR3 bases: TGTGCCAGCAGTCCCCCCGGGACGGGAAACTATGGCTACACCTTC.

This clonotype was seen at least ten times. This chain uses TRBV24-1 with TRBJ2-2; 9 bases are a match to TRBD1. The V gene end was trimmed by 3 bases and the J gene end by 5 bases; junction bases not matched to a gene: 6. CDR1 and CDR2 from the germline V gene are KGHDR and SFDVKD. This CDR3 has 16 amino acids. CDR3 in DNA: TGTGCCACCAGTGATCCCGGGACAGGGACAACCGGGGAGCTGTTTTTT. It codes for CATSDPGTGTTGELFF.

Judged by abundance, this clonotype is medium-sized (0.01 to 0.1%). The chain couples TRBV19 to TRBJ2-7, with TRBD2 matching over 7 bases. In germline, CDR1 is LNHDA, CDR2 SQIVND (reference sequence). J was trimmed by 5 bases and V by 3 bases; bases with no gene match: 16. This CDR3 comprises 17 residues. The CDR3 region has the DNA TGTGCCAGTAGTATTAGCCTAGCGGTCCCGGATCGCGACGAGCAGTACTTC. Translating gives CASSISLAVPDRDEQYF. Filled out from reference TRBV19 and TRBJ2-7, the complete variable domain reads DGGITQSPKYLFRKEGQNVTLSCEQNLNHDAMYWYRQDPGQGLRLIYYSQIVNDFQKGDIAEGYSVSREKKESFPLTVTSAQKNPTAFYLCASSISLAVPDRDEQYFGPGTRLTVT.

This clonotype has a count of ten or more. The chain combines TRBV2 with TRBJ1-6; TRBD1 agrees at 7 bases. Germline CDR1 reads SNHLY; CDR2 reads FYNNEI. This CDR3 region has 15 residues. With 6 bases clipped from V and 9 bases from J, the junction kept 11 bases outside the gene matches. The CDR3 nucleotides are TGTGCCAGCAGAATAGATGACAGGGACTTTTCACCCCTCCACTTT. This translates into CASRIDDRDFSPLHF.